The source of this TCR beta chain is a study of blood T cell repertoires in COVID-19. Turning to the study itself: T cells, B-cell-depleted T cells, or PBMCs provided the cDNA or gDNA that served as material.

The Seattle patients, enrolled during active infection, were followed longitudinally. Losses at the gene ends were 1 base for V and 5 bases for J; bases not matched to a gene: 2. CDR1 is LNHNV and CDR2 is YYDKDF in the germline V gene (reference sequence). This CDR3 is built from 14 residues. Assay used: immunoSEQ multiplex PCR; TCRdb lists only in-frame clones, some missing. The table shows about 310,000 clones, with nearly 90% occurring only once. The chain links TRBV15 to TRBJ2-7; 10 bases line up with TRBD1. This clonotype was obtained from a woman in her thirties or forties with COVID-19, enrolled during active disease. Sequenced input: peripheral blood. The CDR3 coding sequence is TGTGCCACCAGCAGAGGACAGGGGGCCGACGAGCAGTACTTC. It encodes CATSRGQGADEQYF. Full variable domain (remainder filled in from reference TRBV15 and TRBJ2-7): DAMVIQNPRYQVTQFGKPVTLSCSQTLNHNVMYWYQQKSSQAPKLLFHYYDKDFNNEADTPDNFQSRRPNTSFCFLDIRSPGLGDTAMYLCATSRGQGADEQYFGPGTRLTVT.